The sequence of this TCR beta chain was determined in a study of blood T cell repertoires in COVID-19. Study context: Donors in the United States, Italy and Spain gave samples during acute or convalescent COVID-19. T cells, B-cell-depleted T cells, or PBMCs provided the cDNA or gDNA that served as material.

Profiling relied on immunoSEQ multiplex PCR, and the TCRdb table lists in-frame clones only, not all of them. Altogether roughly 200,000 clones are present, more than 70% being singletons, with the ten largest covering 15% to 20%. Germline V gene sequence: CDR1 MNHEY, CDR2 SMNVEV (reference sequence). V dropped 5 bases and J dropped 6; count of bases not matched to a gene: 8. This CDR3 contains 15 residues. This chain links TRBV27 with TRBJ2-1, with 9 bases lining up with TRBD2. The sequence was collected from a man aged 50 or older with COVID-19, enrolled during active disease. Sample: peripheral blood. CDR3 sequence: CASSNLAGFVNEQFF. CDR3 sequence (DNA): TGTGCCAGCAGTAACCTAGCGGGATTTGTCAATGAGCAGTTCTTC.